Here is one T cell receptor beta chain with its context. These data are taken from a study of control samples from healthy donors and cancer patients. Germline V gene sequence: CDR1 MDHEN, CDR2 SYDVKM. This CDR3 comprises 17 residues. After removal of 3 bases from V and 7 bases from J, the junction contained 12 bases not matched to a gene. TCRdb's copy holds only in-frame clones and misses some; the assay was immunoSEQ multiplex PCR. Counted here are 150,000 to 190,000 clones, about 93% occurring once; the ten biggest clones make up over 2%. The chain couples TRBV28 to TRBJ1-4; the match to TRBD1 covers 9 bases. The sequenced sample was blood. The origin of this receptor is a middle-aged man in good health. The CDR3 nucleotides are TGTGCCAGCAGTTTTAGTCCCGGGACAGGGAAGAGTGAAAAACTGTTTTTT. Translation: CASSFSPGTGKSEKLFF.